This passage covers 14 T cell receptor beta chains from one sample sequenced in a study of blood T cell repertoires in COVID-19. Assay used: immunoSEQ multiplex PCR; TCRdb lists only in-frame clones, some missing. Among about 100,000 clones, about 85% were seen once, and the ten largest hold 2%. The sample taken for sequencing was peripheral blood. These receptors were collected from a man aged 45-65 years with active COVID-19.

The chain links TRBV7-8 to TRBJ2-7, with 8 bases matching TRBD1. Germline CDR1 is SGHVS and CDR2 is FQNEAQ. The trim removed 5 bases at V and 3 bases at J, leaving 3 bases unmatched. This CDR3 has 13 residues. The CDR3 coding sequence is TGTGCCAGCAGCCTGGACAGGGTCTACGAGCAGTACTTC. Amino acids: CASSLDRVYEQYF.

The V and J genes are TRBV27 and TRBJ2-3; TRBD1 agrees at 10 bases. Trimming took 8 bases from V and 5 from J; bases not matched to a gene: 7. Per germline, CDR1 MNHEY and CDR2 SMNVEV (reference sequence). The CDR3 has 14 amino acids. CDR3 amino acids: CASGRQGAKDTQYF. CDR3 in DNA: TGTGCCAGCGGTAGACAGGGGGCTAAAGATACGCAGTATTTT.

The chain uses TRBV6-5 and TRBJ2-3, with unresolved D. This CDR3 has 12 residues. The V end lost 10 bases, the J end lost 1 base, and 9 bases lay between the germline ends. The germline V gene has CDR1 MNHEY and CDR2 SVGAGI. This chain's CDR3 is CATRQGTDTQYF. The CDR3 nucleotides read TGTGCCACACGTCAGGGCACAGATACGCAGTATTTT.

The V gene is TRBV4-1, the J gene TRBJ2-1; no reliable D call. V was pared by 1 base and J by 9 bases, with 7 bases between. The germline V gene encodes CDR1 MGHRA and CDR2 YSYEKL. This CDR3 contains 12 residues. The CDR3 loop reads CASSQGAGEQFF. Here the CDR3 DNA reads TGCGCCAGCAGCCAAGGTGCCGGTGAGCAGTTCTTC.

The V gene is TRBV5-1, the J gene TRBJ2-7; TRBD2 matches at 10 bases. Trimming cost V 4 bases and J 2 bases; bases outside gene matches: 3. The CDR3 totals 14 residues. The germline V gene encodes CDR1 SGHRS and CDR2 YFSETQ. The CDR3 loop reads CASSNLAGAYEQYF. CDR3 coding DNA: TGCGCCAGCAGCAATCTAGCGGGGGCCTACGAGCAGTACTTC.

The V and J genes are TRBV5-1 and TRBJ2-1; 12 bases match TRBD1. CDR1 is SGHRS and CDR2 is YFSETQ in the germline V gene. V shed 0 bases, J shed 7 bases, and the junction held 5 bases outside the gene matches. This CDR3 spans 16 amino acids. This CDR3 reads CASSLAAGQGANEQFF. The CDR3 DNA sequence: TGCGCCAGCAGCTTGGCAGCGGGACAGGGGGCAAATGAGCAGTTCTTC.

The chain couples TRBV2 to TRBJ2-3, with D unresolved. CDR1 is SNHLY, CDR2 FYNNEI, per germline. The ends were cut back, 1 base at V and 5 bases at J, with 16 bases in the middle. This CDR3 is 16 amino acids long. DNA for the CDR3: TGTGCCAGCAGTGAAGGGTTGGGTAAGAGAGGAGATACGCAGTATTTT. Its protein product is CASSEGLGKRGDTQYF. The full variable domain, in which reference TRBV2 and TRBJ2-3 provide the parts outside the CDR3, is EPEVTQTPSHQVTQMGQEVILRCVPISNHLYFYWYRQILGQKVEFLVSFYNNEISEKSEIFDDQFSVERPDGSNFTLKIRSTKLEDSAMYFCASSEGLGKRGDTQYFGPGTRLTVL.

V is TRBV13 and J is TRBJ2-3; D gene ambiguous. This CDR3 is 11 amino acids long. CDR1 and CDR2 from the germline V gene are PRHDT and FYEKMQ (reference sequence). Trimming left V 1 base short and J 13 bases short, with 9 bases between. CDR3 in amino acids: CASSLEGREYF. In DNA, the CDR3 is TGTGCCAGCAGCTTAGAAGGTCGGGAGTATTTT.

The chain couples TRBV14 to TRBJ2-5; TRBD1 might be the D (6 bases). The CDR3 contains 14 residues. Germline V gene sequence: CDR1 SGHDN, CDR2 FVKESK. Trimming took 0 bases from V and 5 from J, leaving 10 bases between them. CDR3 DNA sequence: TGTGCCAGCAGCCAAGAAACAGGGCAGGAGACCCAGTACTTC. Protein product: CASSQETGQETQYF.

The sample holds one count of this clone. The gene calls are TRBV2 and TRBJ1-4; D is undetermined. The CDR3 is 14 amino acids. The germline V gene has CDR1 SNHLY and CDR2 FYNNEI. V was cut by 3 bases and J by 7 bases, with 12 bases left in between. CDR3 sequence reads: CASSERVVGEKLFF. For the CDR3, the DNA is TGTGCCAGCAGTGAGAGGGTGGTCGGTGAAAAACTGTTTTTT.

The chain carries TRBV30 and TRBJ1-2; 10 bases match TRBD1. Germline V gene data show CDR1 as GTSNPN and CDR2 as SVGIG (reference sequence). Unmatched junction bases numbered 7, after V lost 1 base and J lost 8 bases. This CDR3 has 14 amino acids. The CDR3 DNA is TGTGCCTGGAGTGCCTCCGGACAGGGGGTCGGCTACACCTTC. Amino acid sequence: CAWSASGQGVGYTF. The complete variable domain, with remaining parts taken from reference TRBV30 and TRBJ1-2, reads SQTIHQWPATLVQPVGSPLSLECTVEGTSNPNLYWYRQAAGRGLQLLFYSVGIGQISSEVPQNLSASRPQDRQFILSSKKLLLSDSGFYLCAWSASGQGVGYTFGSGTRLTVV.

The sample holds a few counts of this clone. V and J are TRBV3-1 (or the pseudogene TRBV3-2) and TRBJ2-6; a weak D match, TRBD2 (5 bases). The length of the CDR3 is 17 residues. Trimming removed 1 base at V and 1 base at J, with 11 bases between. In germline, CDR1 is LGHDT, CDR2 YNNKEL (reference sequence). In nucleotides, the CDR3 is TGTGCCAGCAGCCAAGGAAACCGGGGTTCTGGGGCCAACGTCCTGACTTTC. Its translation is CASSQGNRGSGANVLTF.

This chain links TRBV6-5 with TRBJ2-7, with D uncertain. V shed 2 bases and J shed 0 bases, with 11 bases lying between them. The CDR3 spans 15 residues. Per the germline V gene, CDR1 is MNHEY and CDR2 is SVGAGI. The CDR3 DNA reads as TGTGCCAGCAGTTACACCCACGCGAGCTCCTACGAGCAGTACTTC. Its protein product is CASSYTHASSYEQYF.

The CDR3: CASSETQGGAGGYTF. DNA of the CDR3: TGTGCCAGCAGTGAAACTCAGGGGGGCGCAGGTGGCTACACCTTC. The J gene is TRBJ1-2, the V gene TRBV6-1; TRBD1 matches 7 bases. Germline CDR1 MNHNS, CDR2 SASEGT. This CDR3 has 15 residues. The junction had 10 bases not matched to a gene; V was cut back by 2 bases and J by 7 bases.